This TCR beta chain was documented in a study of shared T cell receptors in the human thymus. The V segment lost 9 bases and the J segment 3 bases; nucleotides outside the gene matches: 17. Germline CDR1 is SGHNT and CDR2 is YENEEA. The CDR3 totals 16 residues. Clones were read by immunoSEQ multiplex PCR, and TCRdb kept only the in-frame ones, dropping some. This sample has about 660,000 clones, with around nine tenths found just once. This sample was also put to use in a study of human thymus T cells.

The sequencing sample was made of thymocytes. The chain couples TRBV11-3 to TRBJ2-7, with TRBD1 identical over 7 bases. The receptor was derived from a boy younger than two with a congenital heart defect. CDR3 protein: CASGQQGIRELYEQYF. CDR3 DNA: TGTGCCAGTGGTCAACAGGGGATAAGGGAGCTCTACGAGCAGTACTTC.